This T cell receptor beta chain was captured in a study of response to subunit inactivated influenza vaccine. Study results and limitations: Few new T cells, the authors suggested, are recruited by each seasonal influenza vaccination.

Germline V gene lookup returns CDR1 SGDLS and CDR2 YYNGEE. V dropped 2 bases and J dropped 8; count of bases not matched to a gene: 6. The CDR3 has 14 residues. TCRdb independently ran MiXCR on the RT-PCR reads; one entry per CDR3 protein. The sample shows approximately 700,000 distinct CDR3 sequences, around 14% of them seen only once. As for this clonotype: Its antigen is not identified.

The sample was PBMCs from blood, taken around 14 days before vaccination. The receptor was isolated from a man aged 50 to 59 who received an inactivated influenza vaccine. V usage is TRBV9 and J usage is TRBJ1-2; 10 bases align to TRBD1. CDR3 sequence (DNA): TGTGCCAGCAGCGTGGGGACAGGGGCTATGGGCTACACCTTC. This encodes CASSVGTGAMGYTF. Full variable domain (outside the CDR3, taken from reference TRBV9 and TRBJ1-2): DSGVTQTPKHLITATGQRVTLRCSPRSGDLSVYWYQQSLDQGLQFLIQYYNGEERAKGNILERFSAQQFPDLHSELNLSSLELGDSALYFCASSVGTGAMGYTFGSGTRLTVV.